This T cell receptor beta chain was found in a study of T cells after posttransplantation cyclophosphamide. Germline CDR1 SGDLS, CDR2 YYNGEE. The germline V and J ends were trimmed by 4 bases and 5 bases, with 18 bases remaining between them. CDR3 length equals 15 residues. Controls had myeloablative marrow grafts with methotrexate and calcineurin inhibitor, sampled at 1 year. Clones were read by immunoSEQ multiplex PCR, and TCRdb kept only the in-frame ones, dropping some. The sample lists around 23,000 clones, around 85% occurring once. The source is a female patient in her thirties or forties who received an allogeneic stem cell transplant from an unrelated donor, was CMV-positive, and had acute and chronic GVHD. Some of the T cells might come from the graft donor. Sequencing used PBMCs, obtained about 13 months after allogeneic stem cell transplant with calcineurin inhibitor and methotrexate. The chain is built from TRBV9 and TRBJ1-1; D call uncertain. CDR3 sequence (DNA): TGTGCCAGCAGCTTAAGAATGGCCGGAGGGACTGAAGCTTTCTTT. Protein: CASSLRMAGGTEAFF.